A single sample gave rise to the 5 T cell receptor beta chains below, sequenced in a study of cytomegalovirus exposure and HLA in healthy donors (dated 2017 in TCRdb). Library preparation employed the immunoSEQ multiplex PCR assay. The multiplex PCR relied on a mix of 60 forward primers for TCR Vbeta segments and 13 reverse primers for TCR Jbeta segments. Imported from immuneACCESS, the table was reduced by TCRdb to in-frame sequences with V and J called. These copies leave out some clones; in studies compared against another copy, an unresolved V gene accounts for under half, and the cause of the remainder is not known. Here the sample has over 70,000 clones; 77% occur a single time. The leading ten clones occupy 3% to 4.5% of the sample. Material for sequencing was PBMCs. The receptors were gathered from a man aged 25 to 40 in good health and CMV-seronegative.

There are a few counts of this clone. CDR3 sequence reads: CASSYGRANYGYTF. DNA for the CDR3: TGTGCCAGCAGTTACGGCAGGGCTAACTATGGCTACACCTTC. The chain has TRBV6-5 and TRBJ1-2, with a possible D match to TRBD1 (5 bases). The germline V gene has CDR1 MNHEY and CDR2 SVGAGI. The V and J ends lost 2 bases and 0 bases respectively, with 7 bases between them. The CDR3 length is 14 residues.

The rearrangement links TRBV7-9 to TRBJ2-7, with 13 bases matching TRBD2. Trimming removed 3 bases from V and 6 bases from J; junction bases left unmatched: 5. This CDR3 has 15 residues. Germline CDR1 SEHNR, CDR2 FQNEAQ (reference sequence). The CDR3 protein is CASSFRTSGSGEQYF. CDR3 bases: TGTGCCAGCAGCTTCCGGACTAGCGGGAGCGGCGAGCAGTACTTC.

The J gene is TRBJ1-2, the V gene TRBV6-6; the D is unclear. Germline V gene data show CDR1 as MNHNY and CDR2 as SVGAGI (reference sequence). This CDR3 is built from 14 residues. The ends were cut back, 8 bases at V and 0 bases at J, with 13 bases in the middle. The CDR3 DNA follows: TGTGCCAGCTGTCGGGTACTGACTAACTATGGCTACACCTTC. Residues: CASCRVLTNYGYTF.

The table lists this clone with a few counts. The chain uses TRBV28 and TRBJ2-6; the D is unclear. The V and J ends lost 7 bases and 2 bases respectively, with 9 bases between them. Germline V gene sequence: CDR1 MDHEN, CDR2 SYDVKM. CDR3 length equals 14 residues. The DNA for the CDR3 is TGTGCCAGCAAGGCACGGGCTGGGGCCAACGTCCTGACTTTC. Translation gives CASKARAGANVLTF.

The chain uses TRBV9 and TRBJ2-3; 8 bases fit TRBD2. The ends lost 0 bases at V and 6 bases at J; junction bases unmatched: 6. Germline CDR1 reads SGDLS; CDR2 reads YYNGEE. The CDR3 is made up of 15 amino acids. The CDR3 loop is CASSVDVSGADTQYF. CDR3 DNA sequence: TGTGCCAGCAGCGTAGATGTTAGCGGGGCCGATACGCAGTATTTT.